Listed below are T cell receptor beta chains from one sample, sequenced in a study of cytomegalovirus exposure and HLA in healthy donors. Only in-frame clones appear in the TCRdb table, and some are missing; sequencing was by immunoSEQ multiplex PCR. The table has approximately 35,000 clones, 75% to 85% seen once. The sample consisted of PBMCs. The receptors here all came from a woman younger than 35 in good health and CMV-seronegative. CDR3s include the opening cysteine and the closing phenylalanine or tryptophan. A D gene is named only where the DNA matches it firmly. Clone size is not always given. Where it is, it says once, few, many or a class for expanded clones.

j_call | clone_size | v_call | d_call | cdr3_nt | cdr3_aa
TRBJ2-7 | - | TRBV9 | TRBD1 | TGTGCCAGCAGCAAAGGGGGGACAGGGGCCTACGAGCAGTACTTC | CASSKGGTGAYEQYF
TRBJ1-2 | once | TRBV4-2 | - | TGTGCCAGCAACCAAGATATGGGCAGGGATCAGGATGGCTACCCCTTC | CASNQDMGRDQDGYPF
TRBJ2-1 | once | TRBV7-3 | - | TGTGCCAGCAGCCGTAGCAGGGGGGCAGGTGAGCAGTTCTTC | CASSRSRGAGEQFF
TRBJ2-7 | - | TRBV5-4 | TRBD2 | TGTGCCAGCAGCACCCCTAGCGGTACCTACGAGCAGTACTTC | CASSTPSGTYEQYF
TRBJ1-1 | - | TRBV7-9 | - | TGTGCCAGCAGCTTCGGGGGTGCAGCCGTGGACACTGAAGCTTTCTTT | CASSFGGAAVDTEAFF
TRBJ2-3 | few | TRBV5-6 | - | TGTGCCAGCAGCTTGGTCAGGGGCCTTAGCACAGATACGCAGTATTTT | CASSLVRGLSTDTQYF
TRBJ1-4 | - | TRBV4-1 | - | TGCGCCAGCAGCCATATGGTAGGCACGGTCGGGGAAAAACTGTTTTTT | CASSHMVGTVGEKLFF
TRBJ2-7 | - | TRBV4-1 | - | TGCGCCAGCAGCCCAATACCGACTACCCCCTCCTACGAGCAGTACTTC | CASSPIPTTPSYEQYF
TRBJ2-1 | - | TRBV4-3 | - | TGCGCCAGCAGCTTGGAGTTCTCCTACAATGAGCAGTTCTTC | CASSLEFSYNEQFF
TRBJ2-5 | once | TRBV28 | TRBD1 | TGTGCCAGCAGTCTCCAGGGGGCGCGGGAGACCCAGTACTTC | CASSLQGARETQYF
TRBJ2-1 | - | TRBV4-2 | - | TGTGCCAGCAGCCAAGACCCCGACTGGTACAATGAGCAGTTCTTC | CASSQDPDWYNEQFF
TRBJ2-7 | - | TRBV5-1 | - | TGCGCCAGCAGCGTTCGGGGGAACTACGAGCAGTACTTC | CASSVRGNYEQYF
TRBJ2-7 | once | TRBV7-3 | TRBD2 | TGTGCCAGCAGCTCCTTCCTGGCTAGCGGGAGATATGGGGTATTACGAGAGCAGTACTTC | CASSSFLASGRYGVLREQYF
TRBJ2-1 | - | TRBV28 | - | TGTGCCAGCAGTTTCAGCTACAATGAGCAGTTCTTC | CASSFSYNEQFF
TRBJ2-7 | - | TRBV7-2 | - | TGTGCCAGCAGATCTGGGGAGCACTACGAGCAGTACTTC | CASRSGEHYEQYF
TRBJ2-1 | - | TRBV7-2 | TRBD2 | TGTGCCAGCAGAGGACTAGCGGGCTCCCGAGGCGATGAGCAGTTCTTC | CASRGLAGSRGDEQFF
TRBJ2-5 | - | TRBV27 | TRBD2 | TGTGCCAGCAGCGGTAGCGGGGGGCAGGAGGTGACCCAGTACTTC | CASSGSGGQEVTQYF
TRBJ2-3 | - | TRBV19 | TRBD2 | TGTGCCAGTAGTAATCTAGCGGGAGGTACAGATACGCAGTATTTT | CASSNLAGGTDTQYF
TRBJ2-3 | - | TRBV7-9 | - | TGTGCCAGCAGAGGGGACACACCGGGAGATACGCAGTATTTT | CASRGDTPGDTQYF
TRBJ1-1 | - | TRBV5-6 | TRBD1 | TGTGCCAGCAGGGACAGGGGCGGCCCTAACACTGAAGCTTTCTTT | CASRDRGGPNTEAFF
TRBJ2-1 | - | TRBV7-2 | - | TGTGCCGTAAGCAGGGCGAATGAGCAGTTCTTC | CAVSRANEQFF
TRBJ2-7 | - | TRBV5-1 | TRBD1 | TGCGCCAGCAGCTGGACACCGGGACAGTCCTACGAGCAGTACTTC | CASSWTPGQSYEQYF
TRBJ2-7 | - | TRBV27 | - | TGTGCCAGCAGTTCCCCGGGAGCGAGGGAGCAGTACTTC | CASSSPGAREQYF
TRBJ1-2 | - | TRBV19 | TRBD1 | TGTGCCAGTAGTGTACTTCAGGGGGCAGGAGGCTACACCTTC | CASSVLQGAGGYTF
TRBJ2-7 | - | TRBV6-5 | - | TGTGCCAGCAGATTATACAGGATTTCCTACGAGCAGTACTTC | CASRLYRISYEQYF
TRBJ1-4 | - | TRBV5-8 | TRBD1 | TGTGCCAGCAGCTCCCCCGGGACAGTATCAAATGAAAAACTGTTTTTT | CASSSPGTVSNEKLFF
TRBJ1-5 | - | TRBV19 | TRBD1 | TGTGCCAGTAGTGTGCCCGGGACAGGGGGTAATCAGCCCCAGCATTTT | CASSVPGTGGNQPQHF
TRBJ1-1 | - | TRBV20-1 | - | TGCAGTGCTAGCTTGGGCCGTGAAGCTTTCTTT | CSASLGREAFF
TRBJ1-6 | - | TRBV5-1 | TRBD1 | TGCGCCAGCAGCACAGGACAGGGTAATTCACCCCTCCACTTT | CASSTGQGNSPLHF
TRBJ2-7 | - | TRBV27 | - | TGTGCCAGCAGTTTCTCGTACAGTACCTACGAGCAGTACTTC | CASSFSYSTYEQYF
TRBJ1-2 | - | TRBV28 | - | TGTGCCAGCAGTTTTGCGTCTTATGGCTACACCTTC | CASSFASYGYTF
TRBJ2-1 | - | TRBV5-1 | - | TGCGCCAGCAGCTTGGGTATTCAGCGGGTATACAATGAGCAGTTCTTC | CASSLGIQRVYNEQFF
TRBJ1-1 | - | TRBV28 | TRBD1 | TGTGCCAGCAGTTCGGGACAGGGAGGGCACACTGAAGCTTTCTTT | CASSSGQGGHTEAFF
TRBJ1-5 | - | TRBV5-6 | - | TGTGCCAGCAGCTTAGCGACAGGCCACCAGCATTTT | CASSLATGHQHF
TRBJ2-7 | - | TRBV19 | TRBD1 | TGTGCCAGTAGCTCCACGACAGGGATTACCTACGAGCAGTACTTC | CASSSTTGITYEQYF
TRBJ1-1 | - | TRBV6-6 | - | TGTGCCAGCAGTTCACGCCCCGGGGGGAACACTGAAGCTTTCTTT | CASSSRPGGNTEAFF
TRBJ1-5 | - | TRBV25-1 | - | TGTGCCAGCAGTGAATCTGAGGGAAATCAGCCCCAGCATTTT | CASSESEGNQPQHF
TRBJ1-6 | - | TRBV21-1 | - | TGTGCCAGCAGCAACCCGGGGAACTATTCACCCCTCCACTTT | CASSNPGNYSPLHF
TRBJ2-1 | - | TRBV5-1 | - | TGCGCCAGCAGCGCCCGGGAGCTCGAGGAGCAGTTCTTC | CASSARELEEQFF
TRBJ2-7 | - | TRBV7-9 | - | TGTGCCAGCAGCTTGGCGCGGTACGAGCAGTACTTC | CASSLARYEQYF
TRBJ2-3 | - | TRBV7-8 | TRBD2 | TGTGCCAGCAGCCAAGGGAGGGCAGGCACAGATACGCAGTATTTT | CASSQGRAGTDTQYF
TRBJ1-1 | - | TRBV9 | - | TGTGCCAGCAGCGCACGAAAGGGGGGGAAAGCTTTCTTT | CASSARKGGKAFF
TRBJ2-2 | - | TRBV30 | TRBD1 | TGTGCCTGGAGTCCGAGGACAGGTACGAACACCGGGGAGCTGTTTTTT | CAWSPRTGTNTGELFF
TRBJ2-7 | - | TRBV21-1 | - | TGTGCCAGCCGTCCGACAAGACCTATTTCCTACGAGCAGTACTTC | CASRPTRPISYEQYF
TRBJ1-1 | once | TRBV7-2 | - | TGTGCCAGCAGCTTAGCACGGGCCACGGGGGCTGAAGCTTTCTTT | CASSLARATGAEAFF
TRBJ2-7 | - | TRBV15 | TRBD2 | TGTGCCACCAGCAAAGGTAGCGGGAGTGTCCGCGAGCAGTACTTC | CATSKGSGSVREQYF
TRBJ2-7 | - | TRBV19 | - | TGTGCCAGTAATCAACGGGGAGGTCCCTACGAGCAGTACTTC | CASNQRGGPYEQYF
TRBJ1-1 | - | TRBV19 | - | TGTGCCAGTAGTTCTTTCCGTACCGATGCGGACACTGAAGCTTTCTTT | CASSSFRTDADTEAFF
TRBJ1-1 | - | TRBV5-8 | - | TGTGCCAGCAGCCACAACGGGGGGTTACTGAACACTGAAGCTTTCTTT | CASSHNGGLLNTEAFF
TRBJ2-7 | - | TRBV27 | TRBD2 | TGTGCCAGCAGACTAGCGGGCCAAGGGAACGAGCAGTACTTC | CASRLAGQGNEQYF
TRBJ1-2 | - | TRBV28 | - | TGTGCCAGCAGTTCGGACAACAACTATGGCTACACCTTC | CASSSDNNYGYTF
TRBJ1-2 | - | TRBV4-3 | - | TGCGCCAGCAGCCAAGATATCGTTGGGGGCGGATATGGCTACCCCTTC | CASSQDIVGGGYGYPF
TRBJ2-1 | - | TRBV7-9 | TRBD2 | TGTGCCAGCAGCTTAGCTGGACTAGCGGACAATGAGCAGTTCTTC | CASSLAGLADNEQFF